A single sample gave rise to the 18 T cell receptor beta chains below, sequenced in a study of T cells in Graves' hyperthyroidism and ophthalmopathy. There were TCR beta CDR3 regions amplified from RNA transcripts. The study used the HTBI primer set for a first-round RT-PCR of the TCR CDR3. TCRdb recomputed calls from the multiplex PCR reads with MiXCR, one row per CDR3 protein. This sample has 300,000 to 350,000 distinct CDR3 sequences, with around 20% found just once. The source material was blood. The source of these receptors is a woman aged 50 to 60 with Graves' hyperthyroidism.

The chain has TRBV20-1 and TRBJ1-5; 9 positions match TRBD1. The CDR3 is 19 amino acids. Per germline, CDR1 DFQATT and CDR2 SNEGSKA (reference sequence). V lost 6 bases and J lost 2; bases outside the gene matches: 20. For the CDR3, the DNA is TGCAGTGCGACAAAATCGGGACAGGGTGTCCGTCGGGGCAATCAGCCCCAGCATTTT. Its protein is CSATKSGQGVRRGNQPQHF.

This clonotype was counted a few times. The J gene is TRBJ1-1, the V gene TRBV19; 7 bases match TRBD1. Germline V gene sequence: CDR1 LNHDA, CDR2 SQIVND (reference sequence). This CDR3 has 13 residues. Losses at the gene ends were 6 bases for V and 7 bases for J; bases not matched to a gene: 8. CDR3 loop: CASSDREWGEAFF. CDR3 sequence (DNA): TGTGCCAGTAGCGACAGGGAATGGGGTGAAGCTTTCTTT.

V usage is TRBV12-3 or TRBV12-4 and J usage is TRBJ2-4; TRBD2 matches 7 bases. The ends lost 6 bases at V and 15 bases at J; junction bases unmatched: 11. The CDR3 spans 12 residues. CDR3 DNA sequence: TGTGCCAGCAGCCCTTCGCGCGGGAGAGGGTACTTC. Protein: CASSPSRGRGYF.

This clonotype was picked up many times. V gene TRBV20-1 combines with J gene TRBJ2-3; no firm D call. Germline-derived CDR1 and CDR2 are DFQATT and SNEGSKA (reference sequence). Trimming shortened V by 0 bases and J by 0 bases, and 7 bases separated the two germline ends. This CDR3 comprises 14 residues. CDR3 coding DNA: TGCAGTGCTAGAGAAGCACACAGCACAGATACGCAGTATTTT. It translates to CSAREAHSTDTQYF.

This clonotype has at least ten counts. Here the CDR3 reads CAWSVQGGYEQYF. The DNA for the CDR3 is TGTGCCTGGAGTGTACAGGGCGGGTACGAGCAGTACTTC. This chain joins TRBV30 and TRBJ2-7; the D gene is possibly TRBD1 (6 bases). The CDR3 covers 13 residues. Germline CDR1 and CDR2: GTSNPN and SVGIG (reference sequence). V was shortened by 0 bases and J by 4 bases, with 10 bases between the two germline ends.

This clonotype has only a few counts. The V and J genes are TRBV12-3 or TRBV12-4 and TRBJ1-5; D gene unclear. The CDR3 loop spans 15 amino acids. With 7 bases removed from V and 0 bases from J, the gap between germline ends came to 13 bases. The CDR3 region is CASTLRVTSNQPQHF. The CDR3 DNA follows: TGTGCCAGCACCCTACGGGTCACTAGCAATCAGCCCCAGCATTTT.

As concerns this clonotype: One base away lies a much larger clone, so this may be a sequencing read error. Because the CDR3 is missing its conserved closing phenylalanine or tryptophan, this is likely a read error. V usage is TRBV28 and J usage is TRBJ2-7, with D uncertain. The CDR3 covers 16 residues. Trimming took 4 bases from V and 3 from J, leaving 19 bases between them. Per germline, CDR1 MDHEN and CDR2 SYDVKM. The CDR3 here is CASSSPWATFYYEQYS. In nucleotides, the CDR3 is TGTGCCAGCAGTTCCCCCTGGGCTACGTTTTACTACGAGCAGTACTCC.

This clonotype appeared a few times. Just one base apart from a much larger clone, this may be a read error. The rearrangement links TRBV12-3 or TRBV12-4 to TRBJ1-5; 7 bases map to TRBD1. V shed 5 bases and J 2 bases; nucleotides not matched to a gene: 9. The CDR3 extends over 16 amino acids. The CDR3 here is CASSTGQQSGNQPQHF. Here the CDR3 DNA reads TGTGCCAGCAGTACGGGACAGCAGAGCGGCAATCAGCCCCAGCATTTT.

The chain couples TRBV6-1 to TRBJ2-3, with 10 bases aligning to TRBD2. Trimming at V came to 6 bases and at J to 3 bases, leaving 3 bases not matched to a gene. This CDR3 has 14 residues. The germline gives CDR1 MNHNS, CDR2 SASEGT. CDR3 DNA: TGTGCCAGCAGACTAGCGGGACGGACAGATACGCAGTATTTT. It codes for CASRLAGRTDTQYF.

The V call is TRBV6-1, the J call TRBJ2-1, with 14 bases fitting TRBD2. Trimming at V came to 9 bases and at J to 9 bases, leaving 10 bases not matched to a gene. This CDR3 is built from 15 residues. Germline loops: CDR1 MNHNS, CDR2 SASEGT. DNA for the CDR3: TGTGCCAGTCGACTAGCGGGGGGGAAGGTGGGTGAGCAGTTCTTC. It is translated as CASRLAGGKVGEQFF.

This clonotype was recorded at least ten times. The genes are TRBV7-2 and TRBJ1-2, with D unresolved. Germline assignment: CDR1 SGHTA and CDR2 FQGNSA. V was shortened by 1 base and J by 7 bases, with 16 bases between the two germline ends. The length of the CDR3 is 15 residues. The CDR3 bases are TGTGCCAGCAGCTTAGAAGTCAGCCCCCGGGGTGGCTACACCTTC. Translating it yields CASSLEVSPRGGYTF. The whole variable domain, filled in from reference TRBV7-2 and TRBJ1-2, reads GAGVSQSPSNKVTEKGKDVELRCDPISGHTALYWYRQSLGQGLEFLIYFQGNSAPDKSGLPSDRFSAERTGGSVSTLTIQRTQQEDSAVYLCASSLEVSPRGGYTFGSGTRLTVV.

This clonotype was seen ten or more times. This chain connects TRBV12-3 or TRBV12-4 to TRBJ1-1; D gene uncertain. V shed 5 bases and J shed 2 bases, with 15 bases lying between them. The CDR3 spans 15 residues. CDR3: CASSPLPAPNTEAFF. The CDR3 DNA is TGTGCCAGCAGTCCCCTCCCGGCCCCAAACACTGAAGCTTTCTTT.

The table lists this clonotype with a few counts. V usage is TRBV6-1 and J usage is TRBJ1-6; 7 nucleotides agree with TRBD1. The V gene end was trimmed by 5 bases and the J gene end by 7 bases; junction bases not matched to a gene: 11. Germline lookup yields CDR1 MNHNS and CDR2 SASEGT. The CDR3 totals 16 residues. CDR3 DNA sequence: TGTGCCAGCAGTTATGCCTTCCGGGACAGCAATTCACCCCTCCACTTT. Protein sequence: CASSYAFRDSNSPLHF.

This chain connects TRBV25-1 to TRBJ2-3, with D possibly TRBD1 on 6 matching bases. The CDR3 spans 16 residues. Deletions cut 1 base from V and 8 bases from J, with 19 bases between. Germline V lookup: CDR1 MGHDK, CDR2 SYGVNS. The CDR3 loop reads CASSEWGRGTVFTQYF. In DNA form, the CDR3 reads TGTGCCAGCAGTGAATGGGGCAGGGGAACTGTTTTTACGCAGTATTTT.

This clonotype has only a few counts. The chain recombines TRBV7-9 with TRBJ2-5; maybe TRBD2 (5 bases). The V end was cut by 5 bases, the J end by 1 base, with 8 bases between. Per the germline V gene, CDR1 is SEHNR and CDR2 is FQNEAQ (reference sequence). This CDR3 has 13 residues. The CDR3 DNA reads as TGTGCCAGCAGCCAGGACTTCCAAGAGACCCAGTACTTC. Translated: CASSQDFQETQYF.

This chain uses TRBV20-1 with TRBJ1-3; D possibly corresponds to TRBD1 (5 bases). Germline V gene data show CDR1 as DFQATT and CDR2 as SNEGSKA (reference sequence). The CDR3 has 14 amino acids. V dropped 0 bases and J dropped 5 bases, with 11 bases sitting between them. The DNA for the CDR3 is TGCAGTGCTAGAGATCCCCAGGGAAGAAACACCATATATTTT. It is translated as CSARDPQGRNTIYF.

This clonotype has a handful of counts. CDR3 nucleotide sequence: TGTGCCAGCAGCCCAGGGAGCGATGAGCAGTTCTTC. It is translated as CASSPGSDEQFF. The V and J genes are TRBV5-6 and TRBJ2-1; tentatively, D is TRBD1 or TRBD2 (5 bases each). The CDR3 sequence is 12 residues long. Deletions cut 4 bases from V and 8 bases from J, with 10 bases between. The germline V gene encodes CDR1 SGHDT and CDR2 YYEEEE.

This clonotype was found a few times. The chain uses TRBV20-1 and TRBJ1-4; D is uncertain. Looked up from germline, CDR1 is DFQATT and CDR2 is SNEGSKA (reference sequence). The CDR3 loop spans 15 amino acids. V lost 0 bases and J 1 base, leaving 9 bases between the germline ends. For the CDR3, the DNA is TGCAGTGCTAGAGATGTGGCGGTAACTAATGAAAAACTGTTTTTT. It translates to CSARDVAVTNEKLFF.